The 16 T cell receptor beta chains below were found in one sample sequenced in a study of cytomegalovirus exposure and HLA in healthy donors. The PCR contained 60 Vbeta and 13 Jbeta primers. Measured with immunoSEQ multiplex PCR; TCRdb has only the in-frame clones, and not every one. The table records 65,000 to 95,000 clones, around 77% of them present only once. The sequenced sample consisted of PBMCs. All receptors come from a man aged 45 to 65 in good health and CMV-seronegative.

The chain combines TRBV10-3 with TRBJ1-5, with 9 bases aligning to TRBD1. CDR3 length: 14 amino acids. CDR1 ENHRY and CDR2 SYGVKD come from the germline V gene. V lost 11 bases to trimming and J lost 2 bases; unmatched junction nucleotides: 7. CDR3 residues: CASRGDRGNQPQHF. CDR3 DNA: TGTGCCTCTCGGGGGGACAGGGGCAATCAGCCCCAGCATTTT.

The chain is built from TRBV2 and TRBJ2-7; 11 bases agree with TRBD2. CDR1 SNHLY and CDR2 FYNNEI come from the germline V gene. The CDR3 runs to 14 residues. The ends lost 4 bases at V and 4 bases at J; junction bases unmatched: 3. Here the CDR3 DNA reads TGTGCCAGCAGTGGGCTAGCGGGGGGTTACGAGCAGTACTTC. Protein product: CASSGLAGGYEQYF.

V usage is TRBV27 and J usage is TRBJ1-6, with TRBD1 matching over 7 bases. The ends lost 4 bases at V and 9 bases at J; junction bases unmatched: 6. From germline, CDR1 is MNHEY and CDR2 SMNVEV (reference sequence). The CDR3 consists of 14 residues. The DNA for the CDR3 is TGTGCCAGCAGTTCGACAGGGTTCAGTTCACCCCTCCACTTT. This translates into CASSSTGFSSPLHF.

The V gene is TRBV5-6, the J gene TRBJ1-1; TRBD1 is a possible D gene (6 bases). Trimming removed 4 bases from V and 5 bases from J, with 9 bases in between. CDR1 and CDR2 (germline): SGHDT, YYEEEE. The CDR3 has 12 residues. The CDR3 DNA reads TGTGCCAGCAGCGCAGGGGAGACTGAAGCTTTCTTT. Its protein product is CASSAGETEAFF.

This clone is classed as medium-sized (0.01 to 0.1%). Other DNA sequences in this specimen translate into the identical CDR3. The chain recombines TRBV6-1 with TRBJ1-5, with 7 bases aligning to TRBD1. This CDR3 region has 15 residues. The V gene's germline CDR1 is MNHNS and CDR2 SASEGT. Unmatched junction bases numbered 7, after V lost 4 bases and J lost 4 bases. The CDR3 DNA follows: TGTGCCAGCAGTGTTGGACAGGTGAGGAATCAGCCCCAGCATTTT. This sequence encodes CASSVGQVRNQPQHF.

Written as DNA, the CDR3 is TGTGCCAGTAGTATAGAAGTAGCACGCTACTCTGGGGCCAACGTCCTGACTTTC. Amino acids: CASSIEVARYSGANVLTF. V gene TRBV19 combines with J gene TRBJ2-6; no clear D gene. The V gene's germline CDR1 is LNHDA and CDR2 SQIVND (reference sequence). The CDR3 extends over 18 amino acids. Between the trimmed V and J ends, which lost 0 bases and 0 bases, there was a span of 12 bases.

CDR3 sequence (DNA): TGCAGCGCCGAGACAGGGGGTAACTATGGCTACACCTTC. The encoded protein is CSAETGGNYGYTF. The chain links TRBV29-1 to TRBJ1-2; the match to TRBD1 covers 9 bases. Germline V CDR1 and CDR2: SQVTM, ANQGSEA. CDR3 length: 13 residues. The ends lost 7 bases at V and 1 base at J; junction bases unmatched: 4.

The chain has TRBV7-2 and TRBJ1-1, with D unclear. V gave up 2 bases and J gave up 7 bases, with 5 bases separating them. Germline V gene data show CDR1 as SGHTA and CDR2 as FQGNSA. The CDR3 covers 11 residues. CDR3 in DNA: TGTGCCAGCAGCTTAACGGTTGAAGCTTTCTTT. Amino acids: CASSLTVEAFF.

The chain uses TRBV28 and TRBJ2-1, with TRBD2 matching over 8 bases. Germline CDR1 is MDHEN and CDR2 is SYDVKM. The ends lost 6 bases at V and 9 bases at J; junction bases unmatched: 13. This CDR3 spans 15 amino acids. CDR3 coding DNA: TGTGCCAGCAGCACCCAAGGACTAGCCTCGGGTGAGCAGTTCTTC. It translates to CASSTQGLASGEQFF. Using reference TRBV28 and TRBJ2-1 for the parts outside the CDR3, the full variable domain is DVKVTQSSRYLVKRTGEKVFLECVQDMDHENMFWYRQDPGLGLRLIYFSYDVKMKEKGDIPEGYSVSREKKERFSLILESASTNQTSMYLCASSTQGLASGEQFFGPGTRLTVL.

V is TRBV7-2 and J is TRBJ2-5, with TRBD2 matching over 9 bases. CDR3 size: 14 residues. Looked up from germline, CDR1 is SGHTA and CDR2 is FQGNSA. Trimming removed 6 bases from V and 0 bases from J; junction bases left unmatched: 2. The CDR3 bases are TGTGCCAGCAGGGCTAGCGGGGACCAAGAGACCCAGTACTTC. Translated: CASRASGDQETQYF. Using reference TRBV7-2 and TRBJ2-5 for the parts outside the CDR3, the full variable domain is GAGVSQSPSNKVTEKGKDVELRCDPISGHTALYWYRQSLGQGLEFLIYFQGNSAPDKSGLPSDRFSAERTGGSVSTLTIQRTQQEDSAVYLCASRASGDQETQYFGPGTRLLVL.

The gene calls are TRBV19 and TRBJ1-1; a possible D gene is TRBD1 (5 bases). In germline, CDR1 is LNHDA, CDR2 SQIVND (reference sequence). The CDR3 is made up of 13 amino acids. The V end lost 5 bases, the J end lost 3 bases, and 10 bases lay between the germline ends. The CDR3 DNA reads as TGTGCCAGTAGTTATTCAGGGTACACTGAAGCTTTCTTT. Translating gives CASSYSGYTEAFF.

This clone was picked up a small number of times. The chain is built from TRBV10-2 and TRBJ1-4; weak D call: TRBD1 (6 bases). The length of the CDR3 is 15 residues. Between the trimmed V and J ends, which lost 6 bases and 7 bases, there was a span of 18 bases. Germline values: CDR1 WSHSY, CDR2 SAAADI. CDR3 coding DNA: TGCGCCAGCAGGATGGGGGGGGCAGGGGCTGAAAAACTGTTTTTT. Amino acids: CASRMGGAGAEKLFF.

The chain recombines TRBV11-3 with TRBJ2-1; D not resolved. The CDR3 totals 14 residues. Germline assignment: CDR1 SGHNT and CDR2 YENEEA. V dropped 0 bases and J dropped 14 bases, with 17 bases sitting between them. DNA of the CDR3: TGTGCCAGCAGCTTAGATCCGCCCTCAATCGGAGAGTTCTTC. Residues: CASSLDPPSIGEFF. The full variable domain, completed using reference TRBV11-3 and TRBJ2-1, is EAGVVQSPRYKIIEKKQPVAFWCNPISGHNTLYWYLQNLGQGPELLIRYENEEAVDDSQLPKDRFSAERLKGVDSTLKIQPAELGDSAVYLCASSLDPPSIGEFFGPGTRLTVL.

The chain is built from TRBV27 and TRBJ1-2; no clear D. CDR3 length equals 13 residues. Germline CDR1 MNHEY, CDR2 SMNVEV (reference sequence). The V gene lost 3 bases and the J gene lost 4 bases, with 9 bases spanning the gap. CDR3 coding DNA: TGTGCCAGCAGTTTTACCGGGTCCTATGGCTACACCTTC. Its translation is CASSFTGSYGYTF.

The J gene is TRBJ1-2, the V gene TRBV19; 7 bases line up with TRBD1. The length of the CDR3 is 16 residues. From germline, CDR1 is LNHDA and CDR2 SQIVND (reference sequence). Unmatched junction bases numbered 8, after V lost 4 bases and J lost 0 bases. The CDR3 DNA reads TGTGCCAGTAGTAGGGGACAGATTCCTCCTAACTATGGCTACACCTTC. Amino acids: CASSRGQIPPNYGYTF.

In this sample, this clone turned up a few times. CDR3 nucleotide sequence: TGCGCCAGCAGTAGGGGCGCGGGGCAGCCCCAGCATTTT. Protein: CASSRGAGQPQHF. The chain has TRBV5-1 and TRBJ1-5; tentatively, D is TRBD1 (5 bases). The CDR3 runs 13 residues. Trimming removed 5 bases at V and 7 bases at J, with 13 bases between. Per germline, CDR1 SGHRS and CDR2 YFSETQ. Looking up the rest from reference TRBV5-1 and TRBJ1-5 gives the full variable domain: KAGVTQTPRYLIKTRGQQVTLSCSPISGHRSVSWYQQTPGQGLQFLFEYFSETQRNKGNFPGRFSGRQFSNSRSEMNVSTLELGDSALYLCASSRGAGQPQHFGDGTRLSIL.